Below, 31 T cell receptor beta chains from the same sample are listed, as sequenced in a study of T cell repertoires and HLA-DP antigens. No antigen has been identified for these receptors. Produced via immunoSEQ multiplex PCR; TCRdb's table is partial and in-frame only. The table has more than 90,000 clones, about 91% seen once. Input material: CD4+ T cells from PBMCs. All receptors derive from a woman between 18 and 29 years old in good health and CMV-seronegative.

CDR3: CASSLGELAGLETQYF. The CDR3 DNA reads as TGCGCCAGCAGCTTGGGGGAACTAGCGGGACTAGAGACCCAGTACTTC. The chain has TRBV5-1 and TRBJ2-5; 10 bases are a match to TRBD2. Germline lookup yields CDR1 SGHRS and CDR2 YFSETQ. The V gene end was trimmed by 0 bases and the J gene end by 4 bases; junction bases not matched to a gene: 6. The CDR3 has 16 amino acids.

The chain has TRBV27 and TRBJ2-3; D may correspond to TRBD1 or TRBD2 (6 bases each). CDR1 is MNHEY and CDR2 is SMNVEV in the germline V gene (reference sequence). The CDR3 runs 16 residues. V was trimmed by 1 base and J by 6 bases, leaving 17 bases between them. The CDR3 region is CASSLWGAGRSDTQYF. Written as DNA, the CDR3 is TGTGCCAGCAGTTTATGGGGGGCGGGGAGGTCTGATACGCAGTATTTT.

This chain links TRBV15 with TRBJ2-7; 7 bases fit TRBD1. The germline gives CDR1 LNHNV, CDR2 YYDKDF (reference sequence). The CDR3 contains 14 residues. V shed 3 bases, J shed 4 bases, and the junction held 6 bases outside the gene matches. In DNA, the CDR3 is TGTGCCACCAGCAGCCGACAGGGCGTATACGAGCAGTACTTC. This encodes CATSSRQGVYEQYF.

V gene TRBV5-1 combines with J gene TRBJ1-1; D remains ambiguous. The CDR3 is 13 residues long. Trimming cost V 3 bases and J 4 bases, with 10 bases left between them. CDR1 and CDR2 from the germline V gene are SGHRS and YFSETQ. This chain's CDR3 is CASSSVGSTEAFF. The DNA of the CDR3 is TGCGCCAGCAGCTCCGTGGGGTCCACTGAAGCTTTCTTT.

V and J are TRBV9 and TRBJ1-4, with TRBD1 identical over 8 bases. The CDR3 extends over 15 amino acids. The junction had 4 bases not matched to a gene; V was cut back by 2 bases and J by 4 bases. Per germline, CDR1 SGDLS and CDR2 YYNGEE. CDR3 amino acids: CASSVATGGNEKLFF. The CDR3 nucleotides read TGTGCCAGCAGCGTTGCTACAGGGGGTAATGAAAAACTGTTTTTT.

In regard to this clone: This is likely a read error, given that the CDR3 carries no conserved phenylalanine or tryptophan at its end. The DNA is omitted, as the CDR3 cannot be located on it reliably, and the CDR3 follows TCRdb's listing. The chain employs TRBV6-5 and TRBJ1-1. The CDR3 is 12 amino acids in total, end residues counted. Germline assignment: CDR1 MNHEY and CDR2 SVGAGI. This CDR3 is CASRSTPGRPSV.

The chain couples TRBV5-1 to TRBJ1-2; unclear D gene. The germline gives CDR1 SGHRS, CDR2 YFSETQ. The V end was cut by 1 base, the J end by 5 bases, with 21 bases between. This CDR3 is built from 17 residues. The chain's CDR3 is CASSLFSNTLPSYGYTF. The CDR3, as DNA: TGCGCCAGCAGCTTGTTCTCGAACACCCTCCCGTCTTATGGCTACACCTTC.

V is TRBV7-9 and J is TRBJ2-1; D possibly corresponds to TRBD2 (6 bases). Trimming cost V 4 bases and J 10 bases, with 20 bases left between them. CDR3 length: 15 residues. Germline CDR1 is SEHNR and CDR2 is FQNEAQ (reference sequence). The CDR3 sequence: CASSSGSGYTGEQFF. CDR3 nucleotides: TGTGCCAGCAGCTCCGGCAGCGGGTATACGGGGGAGCAGTTCTTC.

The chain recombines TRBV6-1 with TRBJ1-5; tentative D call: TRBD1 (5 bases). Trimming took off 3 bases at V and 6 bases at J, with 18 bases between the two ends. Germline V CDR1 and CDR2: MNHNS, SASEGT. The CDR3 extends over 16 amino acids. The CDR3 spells CASSDLPRSRGQPQHF. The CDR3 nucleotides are TGTGCCAGCAGTGACCTACCCCGCTCGAGGGGTCAGCCCCAGCATTTT.

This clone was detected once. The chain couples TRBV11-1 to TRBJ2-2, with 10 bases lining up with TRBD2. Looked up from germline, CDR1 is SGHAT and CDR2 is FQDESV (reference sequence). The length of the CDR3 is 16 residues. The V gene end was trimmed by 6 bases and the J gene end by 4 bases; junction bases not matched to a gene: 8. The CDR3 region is CASSLEAGGTTGELFF. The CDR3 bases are TGTGCCAGCAGTCTCGAAGCGGGGGGGACCACCGGGGAGCTGTTTTTT.

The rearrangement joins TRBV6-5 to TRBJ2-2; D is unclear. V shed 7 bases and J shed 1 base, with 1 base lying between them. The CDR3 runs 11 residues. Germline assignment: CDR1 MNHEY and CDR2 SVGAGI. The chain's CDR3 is CASKNTGELFF. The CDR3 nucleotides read TGTGCCAGCAAGAACACCGGGGAGCTGTTTTTT.

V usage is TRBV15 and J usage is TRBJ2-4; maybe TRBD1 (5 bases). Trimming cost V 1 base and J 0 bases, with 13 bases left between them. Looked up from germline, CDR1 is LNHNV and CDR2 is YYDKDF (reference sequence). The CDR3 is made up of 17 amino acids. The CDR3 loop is CATSRGDSSLAKNIQYF. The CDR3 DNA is TGTGCCACCAGCAGAGGAGACAGCTCCCTAGCCAAAAACATTCAGTACTTC.

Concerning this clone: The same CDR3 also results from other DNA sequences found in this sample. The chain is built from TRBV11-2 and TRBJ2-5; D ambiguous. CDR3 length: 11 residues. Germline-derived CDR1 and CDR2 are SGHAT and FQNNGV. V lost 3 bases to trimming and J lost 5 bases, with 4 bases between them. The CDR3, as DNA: TGTGCCAGCAGCTTGAAGGAGACCCAGTACTTC. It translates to CASSLKETQYF.

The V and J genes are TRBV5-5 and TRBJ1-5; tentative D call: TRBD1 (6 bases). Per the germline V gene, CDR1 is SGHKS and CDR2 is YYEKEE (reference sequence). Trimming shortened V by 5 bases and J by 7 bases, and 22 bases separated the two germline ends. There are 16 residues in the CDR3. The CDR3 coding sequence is TGTGCCAGCAGACCCGAGGCGACAGGTTCGTGGCAGCCCCAGCATTTT. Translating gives CASRPEATGSWQPQHF.

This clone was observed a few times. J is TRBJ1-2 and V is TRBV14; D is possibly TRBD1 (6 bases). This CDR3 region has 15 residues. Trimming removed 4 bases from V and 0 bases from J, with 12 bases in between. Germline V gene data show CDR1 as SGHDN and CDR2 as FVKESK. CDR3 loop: CASSPSGASNYGYTF. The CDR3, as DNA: TGTGCCAGCAGCCCGTCAGGGGCGTCTAACTATGGCTACACCTTC.

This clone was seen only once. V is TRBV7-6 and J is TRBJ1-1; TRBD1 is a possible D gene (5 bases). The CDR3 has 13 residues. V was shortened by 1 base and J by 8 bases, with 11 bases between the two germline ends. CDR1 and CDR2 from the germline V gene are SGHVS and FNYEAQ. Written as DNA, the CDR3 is TGTGCCAGCAGCTTAGGCCCACAGGTGGAAGCTTTCTTT. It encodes CASSLGPQVEAFF. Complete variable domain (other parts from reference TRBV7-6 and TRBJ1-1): GAGVSQSPRYKVTKRGQDVALRCDPISGHVSLYWYRQALGQGPEFLTYFNYEAQQDKSGLPNDRFSAERPEGSISTLTIQRTEQRDSAMYRCASSLGPQVEAFFGQGTRLTVV.

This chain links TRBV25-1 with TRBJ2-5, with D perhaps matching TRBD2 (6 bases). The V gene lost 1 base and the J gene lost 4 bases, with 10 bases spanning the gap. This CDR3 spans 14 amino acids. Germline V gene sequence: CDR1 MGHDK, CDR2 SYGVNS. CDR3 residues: CASSELVGGETQYF. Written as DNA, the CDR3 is TGTGCCAGCAGTGAATTAGTGGGGGGAGAGACCCAGTACTTC.

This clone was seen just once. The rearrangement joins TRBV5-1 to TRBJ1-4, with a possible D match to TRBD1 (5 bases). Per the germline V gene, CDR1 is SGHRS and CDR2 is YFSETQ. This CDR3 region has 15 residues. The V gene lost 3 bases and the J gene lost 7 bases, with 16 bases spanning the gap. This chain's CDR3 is CASSSGTVAGEKLFF. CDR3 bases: TGCGCCAGCAGCTCCGGGACGGTCGCGGGTGAAAAACTGTTTTTT.

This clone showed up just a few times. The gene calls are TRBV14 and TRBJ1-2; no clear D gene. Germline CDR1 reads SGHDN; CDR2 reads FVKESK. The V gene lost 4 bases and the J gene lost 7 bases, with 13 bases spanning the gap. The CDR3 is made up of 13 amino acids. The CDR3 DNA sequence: TGTGCCAGCAGCCTTCATGCCTTAAGTGGCTACACCTTC. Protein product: CASSLHALSGYTF.

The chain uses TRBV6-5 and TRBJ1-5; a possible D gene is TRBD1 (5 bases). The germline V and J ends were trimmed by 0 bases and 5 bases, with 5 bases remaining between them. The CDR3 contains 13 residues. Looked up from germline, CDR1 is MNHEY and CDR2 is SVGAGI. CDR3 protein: CASSYSGDQPQHF. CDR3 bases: TGTGCCAGCAGTTACTCGGGGGATCAGCCCCAGCATTTT.

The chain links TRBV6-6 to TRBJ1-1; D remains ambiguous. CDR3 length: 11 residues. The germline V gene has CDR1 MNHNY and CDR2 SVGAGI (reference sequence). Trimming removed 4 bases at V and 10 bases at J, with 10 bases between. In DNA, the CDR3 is TGTGCCAGCAGTTGGGAAGGGAGAGCTTTCTTT. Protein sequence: CASSWEGRAFF.

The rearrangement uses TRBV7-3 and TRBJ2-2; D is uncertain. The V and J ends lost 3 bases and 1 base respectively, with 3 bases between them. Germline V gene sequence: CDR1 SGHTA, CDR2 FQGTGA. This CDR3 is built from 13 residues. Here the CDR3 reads CASSFMNTGELFF. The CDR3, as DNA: TGTGCCAGCAGCTTCATGAACACCGGGGAGCTGTTTTTT. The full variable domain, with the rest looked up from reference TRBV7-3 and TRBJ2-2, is GAGVSQTPSNKVTEKGKYVELRCDPISGHTALYWYRQSLGQGPEFLIYFQGTGAADDSGLPNDRFFAVRPEGSVSTLKIQRTERGDSAVYLCASSFMNTGELFFGEGSRLTVL.

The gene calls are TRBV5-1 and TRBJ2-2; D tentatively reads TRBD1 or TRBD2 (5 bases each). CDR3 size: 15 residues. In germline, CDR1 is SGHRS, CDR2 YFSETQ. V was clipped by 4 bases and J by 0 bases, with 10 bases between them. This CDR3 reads CASSRDGTNTGELFF. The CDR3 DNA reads TGCGCCAGCAGCCGGGACGGGACGAACACCGGGGAGCTGTTTTTT.

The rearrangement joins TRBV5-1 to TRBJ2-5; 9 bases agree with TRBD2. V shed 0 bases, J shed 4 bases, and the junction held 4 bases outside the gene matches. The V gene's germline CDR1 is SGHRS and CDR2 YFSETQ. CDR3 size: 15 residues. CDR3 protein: CASSLEGLAGETQYF. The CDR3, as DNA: TGCGCCAGCAGCTTGGAGGGACTAGCAGGAGAGACCCAGTACTTC.

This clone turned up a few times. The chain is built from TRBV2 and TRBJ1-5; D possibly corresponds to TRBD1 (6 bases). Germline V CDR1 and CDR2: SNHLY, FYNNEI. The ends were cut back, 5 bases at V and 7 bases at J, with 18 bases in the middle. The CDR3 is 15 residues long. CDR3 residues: CASSYRVGVGQPQHF. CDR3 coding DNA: TGTGCCAGCAGTTACAGGGTGGGAGTAGGACAGCCCCAGCATTTT.

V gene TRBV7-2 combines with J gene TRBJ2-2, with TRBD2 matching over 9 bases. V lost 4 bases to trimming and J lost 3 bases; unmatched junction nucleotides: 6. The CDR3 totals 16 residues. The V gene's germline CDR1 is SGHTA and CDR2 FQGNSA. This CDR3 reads CASSSHLAGYTGELFF. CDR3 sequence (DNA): TGTGCCAGCAGCTCCCACCTAGCGGGGTACACCGGGGAGCTGTTTTTT.

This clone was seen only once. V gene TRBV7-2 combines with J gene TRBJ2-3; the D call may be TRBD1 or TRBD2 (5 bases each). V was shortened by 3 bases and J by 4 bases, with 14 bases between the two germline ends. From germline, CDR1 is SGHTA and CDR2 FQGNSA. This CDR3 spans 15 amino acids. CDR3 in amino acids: CASSLDSRGSDTQYF. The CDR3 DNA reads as TGTGCCAGCAGCTTGGACTCAAGGGGCTCAGATACGCAGTATTTT.

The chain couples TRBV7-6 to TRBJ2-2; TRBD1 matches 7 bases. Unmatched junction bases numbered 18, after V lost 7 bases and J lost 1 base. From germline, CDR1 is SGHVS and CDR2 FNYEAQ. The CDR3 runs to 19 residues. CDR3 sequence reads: CASTKTRDSWPLNTGELFF. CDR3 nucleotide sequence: TGTGCCAGCACAAAGACCCGGGACAGTTGGCCCCTGAACACCGGGGAGCTGTTTTTT.

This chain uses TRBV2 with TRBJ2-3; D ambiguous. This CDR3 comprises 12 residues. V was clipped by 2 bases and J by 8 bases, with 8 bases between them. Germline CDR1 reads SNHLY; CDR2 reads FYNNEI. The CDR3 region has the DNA TGTGCCAGCAGTGAATCGCCGGGTACGCAGTATTTT. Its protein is CASSESPGTQYF.

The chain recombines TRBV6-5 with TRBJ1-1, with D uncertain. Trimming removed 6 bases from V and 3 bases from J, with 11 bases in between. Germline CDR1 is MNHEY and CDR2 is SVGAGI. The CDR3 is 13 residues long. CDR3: CASSRNRDTEAFF. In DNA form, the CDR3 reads TGTGCCAGCAGCCGAAATCGGGACACTGAAGCTTTCTTT.

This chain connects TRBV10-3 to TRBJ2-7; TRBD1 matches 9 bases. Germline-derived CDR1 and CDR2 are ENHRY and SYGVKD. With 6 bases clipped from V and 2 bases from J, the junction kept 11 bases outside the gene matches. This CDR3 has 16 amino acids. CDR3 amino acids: CAISEEPGQGTYEQYV. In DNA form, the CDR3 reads TGTGCCATCAGCGAAGAGCCGGGACAGGGAACCTACGAGCAGTACGTC.